This TCR beta chain was profiled in a study of cytomegalovirus exposure and HLA in healthy donors. The PCR used 60 Vbeta and 13 Jbeta primers. The assay was immunoSEQ multiplex PCR, and TCRdb's table has in-frame clones only and misses some. This sample has about 140,000 clones, with approximately 9% found just once. Study-level findings and limits: In presence/absence analyses, roughly uniform sequencing depth across donors was assumed. Usually a TCR sequence was rare, but some public TCRs were found in many donors.

This clone occurred a few times. As yet, its antigen is unknown. The TCR originated in a male donor in good health and CMV-seronegative. Sequenced: PBMCs.

CDR3 coding DNA: TGTGCCAGCAGACCACGACAGAACACTGAAGCTTTCTTT. Translation: CASRPRQNTEAFF. This rearrangement joins TRBV5-8 to TRBJ1-1; D is unclear. V shed 5 bases and J shed 1 base, with 9 bases lying between them. From germline, CDR1 is SGHTS and CDR2 YDEGEE. This CDR3 spans 13 amino acids.